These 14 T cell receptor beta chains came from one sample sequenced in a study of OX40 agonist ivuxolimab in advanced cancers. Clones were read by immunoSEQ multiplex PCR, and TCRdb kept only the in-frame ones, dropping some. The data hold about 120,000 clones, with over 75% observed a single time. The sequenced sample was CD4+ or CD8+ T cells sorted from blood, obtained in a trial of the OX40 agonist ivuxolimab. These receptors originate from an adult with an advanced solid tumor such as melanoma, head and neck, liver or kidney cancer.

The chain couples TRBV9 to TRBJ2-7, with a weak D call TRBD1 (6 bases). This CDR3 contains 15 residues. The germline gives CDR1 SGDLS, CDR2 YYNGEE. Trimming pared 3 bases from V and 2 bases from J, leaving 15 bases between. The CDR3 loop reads CASSARTAEPYEQYF. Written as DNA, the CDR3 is TGTGCCAGCAGCGCACGGACAGCAGAGCCCTACGAGCAGTACTTC.

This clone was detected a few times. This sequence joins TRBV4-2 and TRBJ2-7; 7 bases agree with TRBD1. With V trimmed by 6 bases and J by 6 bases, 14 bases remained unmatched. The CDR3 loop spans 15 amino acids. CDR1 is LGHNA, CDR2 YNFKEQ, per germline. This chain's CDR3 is CASRSNRGPPFEQYF. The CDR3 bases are TGTGCCAGCAGATCAAACAGGGGCCCCCCGTTCGAGCAGTACTTC.

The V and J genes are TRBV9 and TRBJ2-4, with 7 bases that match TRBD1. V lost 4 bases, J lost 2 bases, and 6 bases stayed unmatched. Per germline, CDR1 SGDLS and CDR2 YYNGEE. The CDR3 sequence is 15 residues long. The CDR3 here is CASSTSDRSKNIQYF. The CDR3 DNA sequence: TGTGCCAGCAGCACCTCGGACAGGTCCAAAAACATTCAGTACTTC.

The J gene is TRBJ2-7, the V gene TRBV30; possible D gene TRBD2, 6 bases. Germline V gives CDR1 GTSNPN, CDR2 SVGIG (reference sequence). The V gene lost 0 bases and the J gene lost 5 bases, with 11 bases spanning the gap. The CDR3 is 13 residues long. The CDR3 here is CAWSVPGVDEQYF. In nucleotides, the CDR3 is TGTGCCTGGAGTGTACCGGGGGTTGACGAGCAGTACTTC.

CDR3 in amino acids: CASSLTGQPNEKLFF. The CDR3 coding sequence is TGTGCCAGCAGCTTAACGGGCCAGCCTAATGAAAAACTGTTTTTT. The chain couples TRBV5-6 to TRBJ1-4; D is unresolved. The CDR3 consists of 15 residues. V was trimmed by 2 bases and J by 3 bases, leaving 11 bases between them. The V gene's germline CDR1 is SGHDT and CDR2 YYEEEE.

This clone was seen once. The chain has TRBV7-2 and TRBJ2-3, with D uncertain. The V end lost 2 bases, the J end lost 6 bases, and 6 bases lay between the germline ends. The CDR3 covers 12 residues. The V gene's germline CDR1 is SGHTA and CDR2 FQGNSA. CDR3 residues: CASSLRADTQYF. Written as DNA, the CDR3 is TGTGCCAGCAGCTTACGGGCGGATACGCAGTATTTT. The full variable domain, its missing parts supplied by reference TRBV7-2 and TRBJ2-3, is GAGVSQSPSNKVTEKGKDVELRCDPISGHTALYWYRQSLGQGLEFLIYFQGNSAPDKSGLPSDRFSAERTGGSVSTLTIQRTQQEDSAVYLCASSLRADTQYFGPGTRLTVL.

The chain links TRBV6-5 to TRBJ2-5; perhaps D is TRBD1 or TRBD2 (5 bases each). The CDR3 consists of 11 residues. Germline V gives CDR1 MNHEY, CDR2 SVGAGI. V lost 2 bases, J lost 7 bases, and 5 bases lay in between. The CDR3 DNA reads TGTGCCAGCAGTTACGGGGGGACCCAGTACTTC. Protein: CASSYGGTQYF.

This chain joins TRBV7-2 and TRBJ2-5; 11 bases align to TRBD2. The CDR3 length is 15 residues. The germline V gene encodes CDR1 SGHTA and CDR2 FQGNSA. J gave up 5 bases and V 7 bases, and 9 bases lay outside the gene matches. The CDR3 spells CASNSLAGGRETQYF. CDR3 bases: TGTGCCAGCAACTCCCTAGCGGGGGGCCGCGAGACCCAGTACTTC. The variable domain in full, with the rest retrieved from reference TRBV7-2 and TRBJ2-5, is GAGVSQSPSNKVTEKGKDVELRCDPISGHTALYWYRQSLGQGLEFLIYFQGNSAPDKSGLPSDRFSAERTGGSVSTLTIQRTQQEDSAVYLCASNSLAGGRETQYFGPGTRLLVL.

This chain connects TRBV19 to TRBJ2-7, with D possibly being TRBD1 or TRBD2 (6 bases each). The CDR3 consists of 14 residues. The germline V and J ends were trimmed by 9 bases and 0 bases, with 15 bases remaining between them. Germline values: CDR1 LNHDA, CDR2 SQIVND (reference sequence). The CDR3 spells CASTGTANSYEQYF. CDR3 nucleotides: TGTGCCAGCACAGGGACTGCCAACTCCTACGAGCAGTACTTC. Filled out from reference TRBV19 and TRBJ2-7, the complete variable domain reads DGGITQSPKYLFRKEGQNVTLSCEQNLNHDAMYWYRQDPGQGLRLIYYSQIVNDFQKGDIAEGYSVSREKKESFPLTVTSAQKNPTAFYLCASTGTANSYEQYFGPGTRLTVT.

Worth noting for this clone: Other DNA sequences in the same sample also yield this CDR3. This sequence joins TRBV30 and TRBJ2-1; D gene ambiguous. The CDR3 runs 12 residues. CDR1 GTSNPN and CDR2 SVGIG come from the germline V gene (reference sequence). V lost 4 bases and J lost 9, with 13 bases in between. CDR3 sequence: CAWTPSFGEQFF. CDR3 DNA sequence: TGTGCCTGGACCCCATCGTTCGGTGAGCAGTTCTTC. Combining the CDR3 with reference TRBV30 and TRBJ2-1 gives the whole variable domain SQTIHQWPATLVQPVGSPLSLECTVEGTSNPNLYWYRQAAGRGLQLLFYSVGIGQISSEVPQNLSASRPQDRQFILSSKKLLLSDSGFYLCAWTPSFGEQFFGPGTRLTVL.

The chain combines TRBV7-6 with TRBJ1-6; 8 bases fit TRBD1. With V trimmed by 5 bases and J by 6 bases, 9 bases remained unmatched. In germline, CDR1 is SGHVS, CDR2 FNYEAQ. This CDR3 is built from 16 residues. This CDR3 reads CASSVLGTGSNSPLHF. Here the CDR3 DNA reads TGTGCCAGCAGCGTCCTCGGGACAGGATCTAATTCACCCCTCCACTTT.

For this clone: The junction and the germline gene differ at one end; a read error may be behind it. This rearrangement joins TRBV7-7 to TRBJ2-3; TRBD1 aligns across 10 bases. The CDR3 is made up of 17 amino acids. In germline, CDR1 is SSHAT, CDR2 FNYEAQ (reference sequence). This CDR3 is CASSLGIGTGGTDTQYF. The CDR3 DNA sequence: TGTGCTAGCAGCTTAGGGATTGGGACAGGGGGCACAGATACGCAGTATTTT.

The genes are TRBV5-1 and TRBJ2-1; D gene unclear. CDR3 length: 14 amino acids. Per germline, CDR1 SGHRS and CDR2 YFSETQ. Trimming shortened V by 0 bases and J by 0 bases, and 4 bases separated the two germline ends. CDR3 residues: CASSLGFSYNEQFF. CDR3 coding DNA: TGCGCCAGCAGCTTGGGTTTCTCCTACAATGAGCAGTTCTTC.

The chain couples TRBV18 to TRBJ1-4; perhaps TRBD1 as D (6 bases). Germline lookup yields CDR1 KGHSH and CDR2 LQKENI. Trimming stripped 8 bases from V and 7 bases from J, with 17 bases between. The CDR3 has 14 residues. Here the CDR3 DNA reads TGTGCCAGCCCAGGCGGGACAAGGACTGAAAAACTGTTTTTT. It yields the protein CASPGGTRTEKLFF.